This entry lists 10 T cell receptor beta chains sequenced from one sample in a study of T cell responses to AZD1222 COVID-19 vaccine (dated by TCRdb to the early 2020s). What the time point label conveys for this sample: baseline before first vaccination. The library was built by means of the immunoSEQ multiplex PCR assay. What TCRdb holds here is the immuneACCESS table cut down to in-frame rearrangements. Part of the clones is not present; checked against another copy, under half of the missing clones reflect an unresolved V gene, and the others are unexplained. The sample records 88,000 or so clones, around 90% of which are singletons. The ten largest clones take up 2.4% of the sample. This material consisted of peripheral blood, taken on day 0 of AZD1222 vaccination. The source of these receptors is an adult in good health.

The V gene is TRBV6-4, the J gene TRBJ2-3; D tentatively reads TRBD1 or TRBD2 (6 bases each). CDR3 length: 14 amino acids. CDR1 MRHNA and CDR2 SNTAGT come from the germline V gene. V was trimmed by 4 bases and J by 2 bases, leaving 10 bases between them. In nucleotides, the CDR3 is TGTGCCAGCAGTGCGGGGGCAGACACAGATACGCAGTATTTT. Translating it yields CASSAGADTDTQYF.

The genes are TRBV7-9 and TRBJ2-7; D ambiguous. The germline V gene encodes CDR1 SEHNR and CDR2 FQNEAQ (reference sequence). The CDR3 consists of 13 residues. Trimming stripped 0 bases from V and 7 bases from J, with 10 bases between. In DNA, the CDR3 is TGTGCCAGCAGCTTAGCGCCCGGTTTTGAGCAGTACTTC. Residues: CASSLAPGFEQYF.

This clone was seen a few times. The chain joins TRBV12-5 to TRBJ1-2, with D perhaps matching TRBD1 (5 bases). Between the trimmed V and J ends, which lost 3 bases and 2 bases, there was a span of 10 bases. CDR1 LGHNT and CDR2 FRNRAP come from the germline V gene. This CDR3 contains 14 residues. The DNA of the CDR3 is TGTGCTAGTGGTTTACTGGGACCAAACTATGGCTACACCTTC. Amino acid sequence: CASGLLGPNYGYTF.

This rearrangement joins TRBV20-1 to TRBJ2-7, with D maybe TRBD1 (6 bases). This CDR3 is 11 amino acids long. Looked up from germline, CDR1 is DFQATT and CDR2 is SNEGSKA (reference sequence). Trimming pared 5 bases from V and 5 bases from J, leaving 10 bases between. The CDR3 bases are TGCAGTGCTCCCAGGGGAAACGAGCAGTACTTC. Residues: CSAPRGNEQYF.

The chain recombines TRBV7-8 with TRBJ2-2; D is unresolved. The germline V and J ends were trimmed by 3 bases and 7 bases, with 9 bases remaining between them. Germline CDR1 SGHVS, CDR2 FQNEAQ. The length of the CDR3 is 13 residues. The CDR3 DNA sequence: TGTGCCAGCAGCTTTTGGCCTAGCGGGGAGCTGTTTTTT. It encodes CASSFWPSGELFF. The entire variable domain, with the rest obtained from reference TRBV7-8 and TRBJ2-2, is as follows: GAGVSQSPRYKVAKRGQDVALRCDPISGHVSLFWYQQALGQGPEFLTYFQNEAQLDKSGLPSDRFFAERPEGSVSTLKIQRTQQEDSAVYLCASSFWPSGELFFGEGSRLTVL.

The V gene is TRBV27, the J gene TRBJ2-2; no reliable D call. The length of the CDR3 is 14 residues. Looked up from germline, CDR1 is MNHEY and CDR2 is SMNVEV (reference sequence). V lost 1 base, J lost 2 bases, and 5 bases lay in between. In nucleotides, the CDR3 is TGTGCCAGCAGTTTATGGGGTAACACCGGGGAGCTGTTTTTT. It is translated as CASSLWGNTGELFF.

V is TRBV6-6 and J is TRBJ1-4; D unclear. Per the germline V gene, CDR1 is MNHNY and CDR2 is SVGAGI (reference sequence). With 0 bases removed from V and 11 bases from J, the gap between germline ends came to 13 bases. The CDR3 is 14 amino acids. The CDR3 here is CASSYSVTVEKLFF. The CDR3 nucleotides are TGTGCCAGCAGTTACTCGGTAACAGTTGAGAAACTGTTTTTT.

Here the CDR3 reads CASSLEDSGNTIYF. CDR3 nucleotide sequence: TGTGCCAGCAGCTTGGAGGATAGCGGAAACACCATATATTTT. The V call is TRBV5-4, the J call TRBJ1-3; D remains unclear. Trimming removed 0 bases from V and 4 bases from J, with 8 bases in between. The CDR3 length is 14 residues. Germline CDR1 and CDR2: SGHNT and YYREEE (reference sequence).

The J gene is TRBJ2-7, the V gene TRBV19; 11 positions match TRBD1. Germline CDR1 and CDR2: LNHDA and SQIVND (reference sequence). The CDR3 length is 15 residues. Germline trimming cut 5 bases from V and 2 bases from J; bases unmatched to any gene: 5. The CDR3 DNA follows: TGTGCCAGTAGTCCGGACAGGGGGCACACCTACGAGCAGTACTTC. Amino acid sequence: CASSPDRGHTYEQYF.

The chain joins TRBV6-1 to TRBJ1-3; the D gene is possibly TRBD1 (5 bases). This CDR3 contains 17 residues. Germline V gene sequence: CDR1 MNHNS, CDR2 SASEGT. V was cut by 1 base and J by 2 bases, with 15 bases left in between. The CDR3 coding sequence is TGTGCCAGCAGTGAAGGGGGGAGGCTTGTTACTGGAAACACCATATATTTT. Translated: CASSEGGRLVTGNTIYF.